Listed here are 14 T cell receptor beta chains from one sample, sequenced in a study of blood T cell repertoires in COVID-19. The data were produced by immunoSEQ multiplex PCR, yet TCRdb's version contains in-frame clones alone and is incomplete. The repertoire includes some 210,000 clones, 75% to 90% of them detected once, and 4% to 5.5% sits in the top ten. What was sequenced was peripheral blood. All receptors derive from a woman aged 40-49 years with acute or convalescent COVID-19.

This clone was detected only once. The rearrangement links TRBV18 to TRBJ1-1; 10 positions match TRBD1. CDR3 size: 15 residues. Looked up from germline, CDR1 is KGHSH and CDR2 is LQKENI. After removal of 1 base from V and 8 bases from J, the junction contained 7 bases not matched to a gene. CDR3 nucleotides: TGTGCCAGCTCACCACGACCGGGACAGGGGTCCGAAGCTTTCTTT. Protein product: CASSPRPGQGSEAFF.

The chain couples TRBV5-4 to TRBJ1-6; TRBD1 might be the D (6 bases). CDR3 length equals 16 residues. Between the trimmed V and J ends, which lost 5 bases and 6 bases, there was a span of 18 bases. Germline CDR1 and CDR2: SGHNT and YYREEE (reference sequence). CDR3 nucleotides: TGTGCCAGCAGTACTATCCTGACAGGTTCTAATTCACCCCTCCACTTT. Translating gives CASSTILTGSNSPLHF.

In this sample, this clone turned up once. The rearrangement joins TRBV2 to TRBJ2-5, with TRBD2 as a possible D gene (7 bases). From germline, CDR1 is SNHLY and CDR2 FYNNEI. The CDR3 is 12 amino acids. Trimming cost V 10 bases and J 5 bases, with 14 bases left between them. CDR3 region: CATEGGPETQYF. In DNA form, the CDR3 reads TGTGCCACCGAGGGGGGGCCGGAGACCCAGTACTTC.

CDR3 sequence reads: CASSSRGAYTDTQYF. The CDR3 DNA reads TGTGCCAGCAGTTCCCGGGGGGCCTACACAGATACGCAGTATTTT. V usage is TRBV6-5 and J usage is TRBJ2-3, with D possibly being TRBD2 (7 bases). V was cut by 4 bases and J by 2 bases, with 13 bases left in between. From germline, CDR1 is MNHEY and CDR2 SVGAGI. The CDR3 extends over 15 amino acids.

The chain links TRBV6-2 or TRBV6-3 to TRBJ2-7; D possibly corresponds to TRBD1 (6 bases). The germline gives CDR1 MNHEY, CDR2 SVGEGT. V lost 6 bases, J lost 1 base, and 16 bases lay in between. The CDR3 is 15 amino acids. CDR3 protein: CASSRGQYTSYEQYV. In nucleotides, the CDR3 is TGTGCCAGCAGCCGCGGACAGTATACATCCTACGAGCAGTACGTC.

This clone was observed a single time. The J gene is TRBJ1-2, the V gene TRBV27; D gene unclear. Germline-derived CDR1 and CDR2 are MNHEY and SMNVEV (reference sequence). V dropped 1 base and J dropped 5 bases, with 8 bases sitting between them. The CDR3 runs 13 residues. The CDR3 coding sequence is TGTGCCAGCAGTTTATTTCCCAGATATGGCTACACCTTC. This sequence encodes CASSLFPRYGYTF.

The chain links TRBV19 to TRBJ2-3; 8 bases map to TRBD1. Per germline, CDR1 LNHDA and CDR2 SQIVND (reference sequence). This CDR3 contains 15 residues. The trim removed 4 bases at V and 6 bases at J, leaving 9 bases unmatched. The CDR3 protein is CASSTRQGQGDTQYF. CDR3 nucleotide sequence: TGTGCCAGTAGTACTAGACAGGGGCAGGGGGATACGCAGTATTTT.

V and J are TRBV10-3 and TRBJ1-2; TRBD1 aligns across 10 bases. Per the germline V gene, CDR1 is ENHRY and CDR2 is SYGVKD. The CDR3 consists of 12 residues. The J segment lost 7 bases and the V segment lost 10 bases, leaving 6 bases of the junction unmatched. The chain's CDR3 is CATWTGGSGYTF. In DNA form, the CDR3 reads TGTGCCACCTGGACAGGGGGGTCTGGCTACACCTTC.

The chain recombines TRBV6-5 with TRBJ1-2; no reliable D call. Trimming took off 10 bases at V and 6 bases at J, with 18 bases between the two ends. The germline V gene encodes CDR1 MNHEY and CDR2 SVGAGI. The CDR3 is 13 amino acids. The CDR3 DNA reads TGTGCCACAAAACCCGGAGTCCGGAATGGCTACACCTTC. Residues: CATKPGVRNGYTF.

V usage is TRBV6-2 or TRBV6-3 and J usage is TRBJ2-6; no definite D call. The CDR3 is made up of 15 amino acids. The germline V gene encodes CDR1 MNHEY and CDR2 SVGEGT. V lost 0 bases to trimming and J lost 4 bases, with 7 bases between them. The CDR3 DNA follows: TGTGCCAGCAGTTACTCCGGGTCCGGGGCCAACGTCCTGACTTTC. Amino acid sequence: CASSYSGSGANVLTF.

The CDR3 DNA reads TGTGCCAGCTCACCCTCACGAGTGGGACAGGGGTTAGTTATTATGAACACTGAAGCTTTCTTT. It is translated as CASSPSRVGQGLVIMNTEAFF. V gene TRBV18 combines with J gene TRBJ1-1; 10 positions agree with TRBD1. The ends lost 3 bases at V and 0 bases at J; junction bases unmatched: 19. CDR1 and CDR2 from the germline V gene are KGHSH and LQKENI. The CDR3 totals 21 residues.

The chain uses TRBV29-1 and TRBJ1-1; D might be TRBD1 (5 bases). Germline-derived CDR1 and CDR2 are SQVTM and ANQGSEA. CDR3 size: 13 residues. V lost 3 bases and J 1 base, leaving 9 bases between the germline ends. The CDR3 bases are TGCAGCGTTGAGAGACAGCAGAACACTGAAGCTTTCTTT. Encoded protein: CSVERQQNTEAFF.

This sequence joins TRBV18 and TRBJ2-7; TRBD1 matches at 7 bases. Germline V lookup: CDR1 KGHSH, CDR2 LQKENI. The CDR3 has 13 amino acids. The DNA for the CDR3 is TGTGCCAGCCCACCCCGGGACAGATACGAGCAGTACGTC. This translates into CASPPRDRYEQYV.

J is TRBJ2-2 and V is TRBV9; the match to TRBD1 covers 7 bases. The germline V gene has CDR1 SGDLS and CDR2 YYNGEE. The length of the CDR3 is 14 residues. V lost 2 bases, J lost 3 bases, and 1 base stayed unmatched. Here the CDR3 DNA reads TGTGCCAGCAGCGTCAGGGGGTACACCGGGGAGCTGTTTTTT. Protein sequence: CASSVRGYTGELFF.